The 6 T cell receptor beta chains given below trace back to one sample, sequenced in a study of blood T cells in healthy people across ages. With a J-beta primer mix and a sample-barcoded 5' primer, a second PCR ran roughly 6 to 11 cycles. One entry per CDR3 protein results from TCRdb running MiXCR on the 5' RACE reads. The table lists almost 800,000 distinct CDR3 sequences, 58% of them singletons, with 22% in the top ten. Sequencing was done on a sample of blood. The receptors were gathered from a man aged 25-45 years in good health.

The chain recombines TRBV11-2 with TRBJ2-3, with D possibly TRBD2 on 6 matching bases. V was trimmed by 3 bases and J by 5 bases, leaving 15 bases between them. The germline CDR1 and CDR2 sequences are SGHAT and FQNNGV. This CDR3 region has 15 residues. CDR3 sequence: CASSFDRERLDTQYF. Here the CDR3 DNA reads TGTGCCAGCAGCTTTGACCGGGAGCGGTTAGATACGCAGTATTTT.

The DNA for the CDR3 is TGCAGTGCTACCGACGAATCCGCCGGGGGCCAGCCCCAGCATTTT. Translated: CSATDESAGGQPQHF. The chain recombines TRBV20-1 with TRBJ1-5; D perhaps matches TRBD1 (6 bases). CDR3 size: 15 residues. Germline lookup yields CDR1 DFQATT and CDR2 SNEGSKA (reference sequence). Trimming removed 4 bases from V and 7 bases from J, with 20 bases in between.

For the CDR3, the DNA is TGTGCCAGCAGCTTTACAGGGACTGAAGCTTTCTTT. This codes for CASSFTGTEAFF. This chain connects TRBV7-9 to TRBJ1-1; D is perhaps TRBD1 (6 bases). The CDR3 consists of 12 residues. V was clipped by 3 bases and J by 5 bases, with 7 bases between them. Germline V gene lookup returns CDR1 SEHNR and CDR2 FQNEAQ (reference sequence).

This clonotype was counted a few times. J is TRBJ2-1 and V is TRBV24-1; 7 positions agree with TRBD1. The CDR3 covers 16 residues. Germline loops: CDR1 KGHDR, CDR2 SFDVKD. V was pared by 4 bases and J by 4 bases, with 9 bases of the junction left unmatched. This chain's CDR3 is CATSESAGQEYNEQFF. CDR3 nucleotides: TGTGCCACCAGTGAGTCCGCCGGACAGGAGTACAATGAGCAGTTCTTC.

In its sample, this clonotype was seen a few times. The rearrangement links TRBV4-2 to TRBJ2-5, with TRBD2 identical over 10 bases. The CDR3 covers 13 residues. Germline values: CDR1 LGHNA, CDR2 YNFKEQ. V lost 3 bases and J lost 5; bases outside the gene matches: 0. In nucleotides, the CDR3 is TGTGCCAGCAGCCAGACTAGCGGGGAGACCCAGTACTTC. This translates into CASSQTSGETQYF.

This clonotype has only a few counts. This chain links TRBV7-9 with TRBJ1-4, with 10 bases matching TRBD1. CDR1 is SEHNR and CDR2 is FQNEAQ in the germline V gene (reference sequence). This CDR3 region has 14 residues. V lost 5 bases to trimming and J lost 8 bases; unmatched junction nucleotides: 5. The CDR3 spells CASSDGTGVEKLFF. CDR3 bases: TGTGCCAGCAGCGACGGGACAGGGGTCGAAAAACTGTTTTTT. The variable domain in full, with the rest retrieved from reference TRBV7-9 and TRBJ1-4, is DTGVSQNPRHKITKRGQNVTFRCDPISEHNRLYWYRQTLGQGPEFLTYFQNEAQLEKSRLLSDRFSAERPKGSFSTLEIQRTEQGDSAMYLCASSDGTGVEKLFFGSGTQLSVL.